The 12 T cell receptor beta chains in this list originate from one sample, sequenced in a study of cytomegalovirus exposure and HLA in healthy donors. 60 Vbeta and 13 Jbeta primers were used in PCR. Profiling relied on immunoSEQ multiplex PCR, and the TCRdb table lists in-frame clones only, not all of them. Of some 120,000 clones detected, about 8.5% appear once; the ten largest clones hold less than 7%. Sequencing was performed on PBMCs. These receptor sequences come from a man aged 40-55 years in good health and CMV-seronegative.

This rearrangement joins TRBV9 to TRBJ1-2, with D possibly TRBD1 on 6 matching bases. The CDR3 covers 13 residues. Deletions cut 3 bases from V and 8 bases from J, with 14 bases between. Germline CDR1 SGDLS, CDR2 YYNGEE. CDR3 protein: CASSEGGSDGYTF. CDR3 nucleotide sequence: TGTGCCAGCAGCGAGGGGGGGTCTGACGGCTACACCTTC.

V gene TRBV4-2 combines with J gene TRBJ1-2, with TRBD1 matching 7 bases. V lost 6 bases to trimming and J lost 5 bases; unmatched junction nucleotides: 9. CDR1 and CDR2 (germline): LGHNA, YNFKEQ. The CDR3 is 14 residues long. CDR3 in amino acids: CASSLGDSGYGYTF. DNA of the CDR3: TGTGCCAGCAGTCTAGGGGACAGCGGGTATGGCTACACCTTC.

This clone occurred a few times. CDR3 residues: CASGTGNYEQYF. In DNA form, the CDR3 reads TGTGCCAGCGGGACAGGGAACTACGAGCAGTACTTC. The chain recombines TRBV7-9 with TRBJ2-7, with 9 bases matching TRBD1. With 8 bases clipped from V and 3 bases from J, the junction kept 2 bases outside the gene matches. Germline values: CDR1 SEHNR, CDR2 FQNEAQ (reference sequence). The CDR3 sequence is 12 residues long.

V gene TRBV6-5 combines with J gene TRBJ1-2, with D possibly TRBD1 on 5 matching bases. CDR3 length: 14 residues. With 6 bases removed from V and 3 bases from J, the gap between germline ends came to 14 bases. Germline V gene data show CDR1 as MNHEY and CDR2 as SVGAGI. CDR3 residues: CASRGGAGDYGYTF. The CDR3 bases are TGTGCCAGCAGAGGTGGGGCGGGGGACTATGGCTACACCTTC.

The rearrangement uses TRBV7-2 and TRBJ2-5, with 7 bases that match TRBD1. This CDR3 region has 14 residues. Germline trimming cut 5 bases from V and 5 bases from J; bases unmatched to any gene: 8. CDR1 and CDR2 from the germline V gene are SGHTA and FQGNSA. The CDR3 loop is CASSQGEGYETQYF. The CDR3 DNA follows: TGTGCCAGCAGCCAGGGGGAAGGGTACGAGACCCAGTACTTC.

This clone turned up a few times. The V gene is TRBV27, the J gene TRBJ2-1; 7 bases line up with TRBD2. The CDR3 totals 18 residues. V lost 2 bases to trimming and J lost 10 bases; unmatched junction nucleotides: 20. Germline V gene sequence: CDR1 MNHEY, CDR2 SMNVEV (reference sequence). This CDR3 reads CASSLPRAGTSGRAEQFF. The CDR3 DNA sequence: TGTGCCAGCAGTTTACCCCGCGCCGGGACCTCTGGGAGGGCCGAGCAGTTCTTC.

The sample holds a few counts of this clone. This rearrangement joins TRBV6-1 to TRBJ2-5; TRBD1 agrees at 7 bases. Germline V gene lookup returns CDR1 MNHNS and CDR2 SASEGT. The CDR3 is made up of 16 amino acids. V dropped 3 bases and J dropped 3; count of bases not matched to a gene: 10. The CDR3 spells CASSDRATGTEETQYF. The CDR3 DNA follows: TGTGCCAGCAGTGATCGAGCCACCGGGACAGAAGAGACCCAGTACTTC.

About this clone itself: At the DNA level, this CDR3 is encoded by other sequences in the same sample as well. The chain has TRBV5-1 and TRBJ1-5; D is uncertain. The CDR3 extends over 15 amino acids. Germline V gene sequence: CDR1 SGHRS, CDR2 YFSETQ. V was pared by 0 bases and J by 0 bases, with 7 bases between. The CDR3 region has the DNA TGCGCCAGCAGCTTGGCGGGGAGTAGCAATCAGCCCCAGCATTTT. Translated: CASSLAGSSNQPQHF.

This clone was recorded a few times. Compared with germline, one end of the junction differs, possibly owing to a read error. V usage is TRBV5-6 and J usage is TRBJ1-1; tentatively, D is TRBD1 (6 bases). CDR1 is SGHDT, CDR2 YYEEEE, per germline. The CDR3 length is 15 residues. Here the CDR3 reads CASNLGGGANTEAFF. The DNA of the CDR3 is TGTGCCAGCAACTTGGGAGGGGGGGCGAACACTGAAGCTTTCTTT.

The chain is built from TRBV5-6 and TRBJ1-1; TRBD1 might be the D (5 bases). The CDR3 has 13 residues. V lost 2 bases and J lost 7, with 12 bases in between. Germline values: CDR1 SGHDT, CDR2 YYEEEE. CDR3 nucleotides: TGTGCCAGCAGCTTACGCAGGGAACTTGAAGCTTTCTTT. This translates into CASSLRRELEAFF.

This clone was observed a handful of times. This chain joins TRBV7-9 and TRBJ2-5, with 8 bases matching TRBD1. CDR3 length: 14 residues. CDR1 is SEHNR and CDR2 is FQNEAQ in the germline V gene (reference sequence). The J segment lost 5 bases and the V segment lost 5 bases, leaving 7 bases of the junction unmatched. The CDR3 spells CASSTGQGRETQYF. The DNA for the CDR3 is TGTGCCAGCAGCACAGGACAGGGAAGGGAGACCCAGTACTTC.

V is TRBV14 and J is TRBJ2-1; unclear D gene. V was cut by 5 bases and J by 4 bases, with 6 bases left in between. This CDR3 has 12 amino acids. Looked up from germline, CDR1 is SGHDN and CDR2 is FVKESK. The CDR3 region is CASSSHYNEQFF. DNA for the CDR3: TGTGCCAGCAGCAGCCATTACAATGAGCAGTTCTTC.